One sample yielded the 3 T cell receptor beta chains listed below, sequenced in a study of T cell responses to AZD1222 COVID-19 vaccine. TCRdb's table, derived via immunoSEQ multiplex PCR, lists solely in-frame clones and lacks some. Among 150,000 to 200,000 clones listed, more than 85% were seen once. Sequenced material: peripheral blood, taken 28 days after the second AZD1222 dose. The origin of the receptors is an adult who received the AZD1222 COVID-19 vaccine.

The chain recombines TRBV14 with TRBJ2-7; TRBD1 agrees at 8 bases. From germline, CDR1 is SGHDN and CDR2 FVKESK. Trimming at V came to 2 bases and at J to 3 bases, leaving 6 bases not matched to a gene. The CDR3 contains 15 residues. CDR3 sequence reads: CASSQQGALNYEQYF. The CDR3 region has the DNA TGTGCCAGCAGCCAACAGGGGGCGCTTAACTACGAGCAGTACTTC. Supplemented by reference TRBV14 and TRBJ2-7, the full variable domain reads EAGVTQFPSHSVIEKGQTVTLRCDPISGHDNLYWYRRVMGKEIKFLLHFVKESKQDESGMPNNRFLAERTGGTYSTLKVQPAELEDSGVYFCASSQQGALNYEQYFGPGTRLTVT.

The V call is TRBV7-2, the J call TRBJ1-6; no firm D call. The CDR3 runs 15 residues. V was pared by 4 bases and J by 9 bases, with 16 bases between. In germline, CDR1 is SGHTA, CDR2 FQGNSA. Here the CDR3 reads CASSSPPALSSPLHF. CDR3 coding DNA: TGTGCCAGCAGCTCCCCCCCCGCCCTTAGTTCACCCCTCCACTTT. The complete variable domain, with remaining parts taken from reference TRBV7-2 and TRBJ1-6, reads GAGVSQSPSNKVTEKGKDVELRCDPISGHTALYWYRQSLGQGLEFLIYFQGNSAPDKSGLPSDRFSAERTGGSVSTLTIQRTQQEDSAVYLCASSSPPALSSPLHFGNGTRLTVT.

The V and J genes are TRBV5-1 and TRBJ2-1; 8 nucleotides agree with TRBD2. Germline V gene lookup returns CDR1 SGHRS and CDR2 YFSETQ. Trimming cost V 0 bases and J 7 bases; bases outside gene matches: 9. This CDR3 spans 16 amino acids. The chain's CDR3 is CASSLGSSGSDNEQFF. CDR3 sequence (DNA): TGCGCCAGCAGCTTGGGGTCTAGCGGGTCTGATAATGAGCAGTTCTTC.